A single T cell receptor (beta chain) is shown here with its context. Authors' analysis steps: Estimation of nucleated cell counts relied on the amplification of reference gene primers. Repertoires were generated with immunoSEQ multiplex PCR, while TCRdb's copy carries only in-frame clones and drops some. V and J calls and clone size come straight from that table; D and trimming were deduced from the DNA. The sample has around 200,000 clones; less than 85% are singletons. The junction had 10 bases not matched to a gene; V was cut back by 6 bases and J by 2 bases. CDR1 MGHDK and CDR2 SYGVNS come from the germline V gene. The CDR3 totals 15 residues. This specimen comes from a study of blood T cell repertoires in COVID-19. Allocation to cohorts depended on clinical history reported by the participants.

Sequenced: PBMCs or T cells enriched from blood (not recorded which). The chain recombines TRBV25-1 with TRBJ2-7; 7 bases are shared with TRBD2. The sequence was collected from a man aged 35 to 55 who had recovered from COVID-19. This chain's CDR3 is CASSPPGTNTYEQYF. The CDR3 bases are TGTGCCAGCAGCCCACCCGGGACTAATACCTACGAGCAGTACTTC.